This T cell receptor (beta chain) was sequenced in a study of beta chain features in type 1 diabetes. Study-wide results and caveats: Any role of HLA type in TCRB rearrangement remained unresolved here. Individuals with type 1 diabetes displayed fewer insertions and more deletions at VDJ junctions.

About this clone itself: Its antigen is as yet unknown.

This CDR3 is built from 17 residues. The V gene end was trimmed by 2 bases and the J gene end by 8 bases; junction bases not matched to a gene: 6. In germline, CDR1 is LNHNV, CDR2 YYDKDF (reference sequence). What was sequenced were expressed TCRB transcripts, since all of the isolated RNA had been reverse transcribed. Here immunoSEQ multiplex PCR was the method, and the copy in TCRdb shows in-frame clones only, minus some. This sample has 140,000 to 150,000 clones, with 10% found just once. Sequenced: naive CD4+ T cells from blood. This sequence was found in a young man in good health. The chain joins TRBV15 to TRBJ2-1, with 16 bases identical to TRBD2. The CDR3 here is CATSRPGTSGGAYEQFF. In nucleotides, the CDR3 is TGTGCCACCAGCAGACCCGGGACTAGCGGGGGGGCGTATGAGCAGTTCTTC.